Listed here is a single T cell receptor (beta chain). The junction differs from germline at one of its ends, possibly a read error. This CDR3 has 16 amino acids. Per germline, CDR1 SSHAT and CDR2 FNYEAQ (reference sequence). The sample originates from a study of T cell changes during pregnancy in multiple sclerosis. Generated by immunoSEQ multiplex PCR, the TCRdb table keeps only in-frame clones and is missing some. This table has about 20,000 clones, 70% to 90% appearing once. V usage is TRBV7-7 and J usage is TRBJ2-3, with D perhaps TRBD1 (6 bases). The receptor's source is a female donor in good health, enrolled as a control in a pregnancy study. Sequencing used CD8+ T cells from peripheral blood mononuclear cells, obtained in the second trimester of pregnancy. The CDR3 reads CASSTSSGTHPDTQYF. The CDR3 DNA follows: TGTGCTAGCAGCACCTCCAGTGGGACACATCCCGATACGCAGTATTTT.